The clone carrying this T cell receptor beta chain was seen at least ten times. In TCRdb, the RT-PCR reads were re-called with MiXCR into one record per CDR3 protein. Seen here are almost 700,000 distinct CDR3 sequences, approximately 14% observed once, and the top ten hold just over 3.5%. CDR3 length: 11 residues. Germline CDR1 SGHTA, CDR2 FQGNSA. V shed 5 bases and J shed 5 bases, with 7 bases lying between them. J is TRBJ2-7 and V is TRBV7-2; D unclear. The sequence was collected from a female donor in good health, serving as a healthy control. The specimen was memory CD4+ T cells from blood. The CDR3 is CASSENNEQYF. The DNA of the CDR3 is TGTGCCAGCAGCGAGAATAACGAGCAGTACTTC.